This T cell receptor beta chain was profiled in a study of T-cell reconstitution after alpha-beta-depleted transplantation in children. The germline V gene encodes CDR1 SEHNR and CDR2 FQNEAQ (reference sequence). The CDR3 covers 12 residues. Trimming stripped 5 bases from V and 2 bases from J, with 4 bases between. This clonotype appeared many times. Preparing the TCRbeta library involved the use of unique molecular identifiers. TCRdb independently ran MiXCR on the PCR reads; one entry per CDR3 protein. The sample consists of approximately 83,000 distinct CDR3 sequences, 9% to 15% of them appearing once.

The chain employs TRBV7-9 and TRBJ2-1; D not certain. The sequence was obtained from a human donor who donated a stem cell graft to a child with inherited bone marrow failure. This sample comprised PBMCs from the stem cell graft donor, obtained from the stem cell graft. CDR3 DNA sequence: TGTGCCAGCAGCGAGCCCTACAATGAGCAGTTCTTC. This codes for CASSEPYNEQFF. The complete variable domain, with remaining parts taken from reference TRBV7-9 and TRBJ2-1, reads DTGVSQNPRHKITKRGQNVTFRCDPISEHNRLYWYRQTLGQGPEFLTYFQNEAQLEKSRLLSDRFSAERPKGSFSTLEIQRTEQGDSAMYLCASSEPYNEQFFGPGTRLTVL.